This T cell receptor beta chain is drawn from a study of blood T cells in healthy people across ages. PCR was performed a second time for roughly 7 to 11 cycles using a sample-barcoded 5' primer and a J-beta primer mix. Each CDR3 protein is one row after TCRdb ran MiXCR on the 5' RACE reads. In the table there are 1.4 million to 1.5 million distinct CDR3 sequences, around 42% of which are singletons. The CDR3 contains 12 residues. V lost 1 base, J lost 9 bases, and 7 bases lay in between. Study conclusions and caveats: There were more naive CD4+ cells and higher diversity in long-lived donors than in aged donors. Investigators viewed diversity estimates from one million T cells as underestimates, the study reported.

Donors were systemically healthy Caucasian individuals from Russia aged about 6 to 95 years. Researchers collected about 9.6 milliliters of peripheral blood from every single donor. This clonotype was counted a few times. Its antigen is not known. The TCR comes from a woman under 30 in good health. This rearrangement joins TRBV12-3 or TRBV12-4 to TRBJ2-1, with D hard to call. The sample consisted of blood. This CDR3 reads CASSLDKGEQFF. DNA of the CDR3: TGTGCCAGCAGTTTAGATAAGGGTGAGCAGTTCTTC.